In this sample, the clone carrying this T cell receptor (beta chain) turned up a few times. Per the original data handling: Scientists estimated how many nucleated cells there were by amplifying reference gene primers. Clones were read by immunoSEQ multiplex PCR, and TCRdb kept only the in-frame ones, dropping some. V and J calls and clone size follow that table, whereas D and trimming were derived from the DNA. The sample contains 370,000 or so clones, roughly 77% of which appear only once. The sample belongs to a study of blood T cell repertoires in COVID-19. The overall study: The study drew acute and convalescent COVID-19 samples from the United States, Italy and Spain. In each case, the material was cDNA or gDNA derived from T cells, B-cell-depleted T cells, or PBMCs.

From germline, CDR1 is SGHRS and CDR2 YFSETQ. V lost 3 bases, J lost 10 bases, and 8 bases lay in between. The CDR3 length is 11 residues. This chain links TRBV5-1 with TRBJ2-1, with D possibly matching TRBD1 (6 bases). The sequenced material came from peripheral blood. The source is a human donor with acute or convalescent COVID-19. The donor label of this sample is uncertain. Here the CDR3 DNA reads TGCGCCAGCAGCTGGGGGCTGGAGCAGTTCTTC. Protein: CASSWGLEQFF.